One sample yielded the 30 T cell receptor beta chains listed below, sequenced in a study of shared clonotypes between healthy human individuals. The data were produced by immunoSEQ multiplex PCR, yet TCRdb's version contains in-frame clones alone and is incomplete. The data contain 1.4 million to 1.5 million clones, roughly 96% of them singletons. The source material was naive CD4+ T cells sorted from blood. Indicated subset: CD45RA+ positively selected. The receptors here all came from a man in his thirties or forties in good health.

The chain carries TRBV18 and TRBJ2-7; 7 bases agree with TRBD2. This CDR3 comprises 16 residues. V lost 1 base and J lost 2; bases outside the gene matches: 8. In germline, CDR1 is KGHSH, CDR2 LQKENI. The CDR3 sequence is CASSPLFLADPYEQYF. The CDR3 DNA is TGTGCCAGCTCACCACTTTTTCTAGCGGACCCCTACGAGCAGTACTTC. The variable domain in full, with the rest retrieved from reference TRBV18 and TRBJ2-7, is NAGVMQNPRHLVRRRGQEARLRCSPMKGHSHVYWYRQLPEEGLKFMVYLQKENIIDESGMPKERFSAEFPKEGPSILRIQQVVRGDSAAYFCASSPLFLADPYEQYFGPGTRLTVT.

The chain employs TRBV7-9 and TRBJ2-7; no definite D call. CDR3 length: 12 amino acids. The germline gives CDR1 SEHNR, CDR2 FQNEAQ (reference sequence). Trimming pared 8 bases from V and 3 bases from J, leaving 11 bases between. CDR3 bases: TGTGCCAGCGCAGGACCAAACTACGAGCAGTACTTC. Its translation is CASAGPNYEQYF.

This chain links TRBV5-4 with TRBJ2-1; a weak D match, TRBD2 (5 bases). Trimming removed 0 bases at V and 0 bases at J, with 10 bases between. Germline V gene sequence: CDR1 SGHNT, CDR2 YYREEE (reference sequence). The CDR3 covers 16 residues. The CDR3 is CASSLVRRSSYNEQFF. In DNA, the CDR3 is TGTGCCAGCAGCTTGGTACGGAGGAGCTCCTACAATGAGCAGTTCTTC.

The V gene is TRBV11-2, the J gene TRBJ2-3; 9 bases agree with TRBD1. V gave up 4 bases and J gave up 6 bases; unmatched junction bases: 11. CDR3 length: 16 amino acids. Looked up from germline, CDR1 is SGHAT and CDR2 is FQNNGV. The CDR3 loop reads CASSSQGTGSGDTQYF. The DNA for the CDR3 is TGTGCCAGCAGCTCCCAGGGGACAGGGTCCGGGGATACGCAGTATTTT. The full variable domain, rest sourced from reference TRBV11-2 and TRBJ2-3, is EAGVAQSPRYKIIEKRQSVAFWCNPISGHATLYWYQQILGQGPKLLIQFQNNGVVDDSQLPKDRFSAERLKGVDSTLKIQPAKLEDSAVYLCASSSQGTGSGDTQYFGPGTRLTVL.

The chain recombines TRBV18 with TRBJ2-5; no firm D call. Germline V gene data show CDR1 as KGHSH and CDR2 as LQKENI. V lost 4 bases to trimming and J lost 5 bases, with 8 bases between them. The CDR3 runs to 12 residues. Here the CDR3 reads CASSLRLETQYF. CDR3 DNA: TGTGCCAGCTCACTCCGATTGGAGACCCAGTACTTC.

The chain combines TRBV4-1 with TRBJ2-3, with 10 bases lining up with TRBD2. The CDR3 runs 14 residues. The V and J ends lost 4 bases and 5 bases, in that order; junction bases with no gene match: 3. Germline CDR1 is MGHRA and CDR2 is YSYEKL. The CDR3 here is CASSLRLAGDTQYF. CDR3 coding DNA: TGCGCCAGCAGCCTCCGACTAGCGGGAGATACGCAGTATTTT.

This chain connects TRBV28 to TRBJ2-1, with TRBD2 matching over 14 bases. CDR1 and CDR2 from the germline V gene are MDHEN and SYDVKM. V shed 5 bases and J 9 bases; nucleotides not matched to a gene: 6. The CDR3 has 15 amino acids. CDR3 residues: CASSPRTSGRSEQFF. CDR3 sequence (DNA): TGTGCCAGCAGTCCTCGGACTAGCGGGAGGTCTGAGCAGTTCTTC.

This clone was seen a single time. The chain links TRBV15 to TRBJ2-7; perhaps TRBD1 as D (6 bases). Germline values: CDR1 LNHNV, CDR2 YYDKDF (reference sequence). V dropped 5 bases and J dropped 0 bases, with 14 bases sitting between them. The length of the CDR3 is 15 residues. DNA for the CDR3: TGTGCCACCAGCGTCCCGGGACACAGCTCCTACGAGCAGTACTTC. It yields the protein CATSVPGHSSYEQYF. The full variable domain, completed using reference TRBV15 and TRBJ2-7, is DAMVIQNPRYQVTQFGKPVTLSCSQTLNHNVMYWYQQKSSQAPKLLFHYYDKDFNNEADTPDNFQSRRPNTSFCFLDIRSPGLGDTAMYLCATSVPGHSSYEQYFGPGTRLTVT.

V and J are TRBV19 and TRBJ1-2; perhaps TRBD1 as D (6 bases). The CDR3 consists of 15 residues. V lost 1 base and J lost 4, with 13 bases in between. Germline lookup yields CDR1 LNHDA and CDR2 SQIVND (reference sequence). The CDR3 DNA is TGTGCCAGTAGTATAGCTCACAGGGCCCTCTATGGCTACACCTTC. As protein: CASSIAHRALYGYTF. Supplemented by reference TRBV19 and TRBJ1-2, the full variable domain reads DGGITQSPKYLFRKEGQNVTLSCEQNLNHDAMYWYRQDPGQGLRLIYYSQIVNDFQKGDIAEGYSVSREKKESFPLTVTSAQKNPTAFYLCASSIAHRALYGYTFGSGTRLTVV.

The rearrangement uses TRBV27 and TRBJ2-7; unclear D gene. Germline CDR1 reads MNHEY; CDR2 reads SMNVEV (reference sequence). The CDR3 loop spans 14 amino acids. Trimming stripped 6 bases from V and 1 base from J, with 13 bases between. The DNA of the CDR3 is TGTGCCAGCAGGACCCTGAGAGCTTCCTACGAGCAGTACTTC. As protein: CASRTLRASYEQYF.

V usage is TRBV5-4 and J usage is TRBJ2-3, with 9 bases lining up with TRBD2. V shed 5 bases, J shed 1 base, and the junction held 5 bases outside the gene matches. There are 15 residues in the CDR3. Per germline, CDR1 SGHNT and CDR2 YYREEE (reference sequence). CDR3 loop: CASSSTSGGTDTQYF. CDR3 sequence (DNA): TGTGCCAGCAGTTCGACTAGCGGAGGCACAGATACGCAGTATTTT.

Only one count was recorded for this clone. This sequence joins TRBV28 and TRBJ2-5, with 9 bases that match TRBD2. This CDR3 spans 12 amino acids. Germline V CDR1 and CDR2: MDHEN, SYDVKM. V shed 6 bases and J 7 bases; nucleotides not matched to a gene: 3. The CDR3 DNA reads TGTGCCAGCAGACTAGCGGGCCGGACCCAGTACTTC. Its protein product is CASRLAGRTQYF.

Concerning this clone: Other DNA sequences of this sample code for an identical CDR3. This chain joins TRBV4-1 and TRBJ1-3, with D perhaps matching TRBD1 (6 bases). V lost 2 bases and J 0 bases, leaving 11 bases between the germline ends. Germline V lookup: CDR1 MGHRA, CDR2 YSYEKL. This CDR3 has 16 residues. The DNA for the CDR3 is TGCGCCAGCAGCCAACCGGGACAATCCTCTGGAAACACCATATATTTT. Translation: CASSQPGQSSGNTIYF.

The V gene is TRBV29-1, the J gene TRBJ2-2; tentatively, D is TRBD2 (7 bases). The germline V gene encodes CDR1 SQVTM and CDR2 ANQGSEA. V was pared by 7 bases and J by 0 bases, with 12 bases between. This CDR3 spans 14 amino acids. The CDR3 nucleotides are TGCAGCGCCGGGGAGGGGGCGAACACCGGGGAGCTGTTTTTT. Its protein is CSAGEGANTGELFF.

The rearrangement links TRBV11-3 to TRBJ2-3; 11 positions match TRBD2. This CDR3 contains 16 residues. V lost 5 bases, J lost 4 bases, and 8 bases stayed unmatched. The germline gives CDR1 SGHNT, CDR2 YENEEA. The CDR3, as DNA: TGTGCCAGCAGCCATGGGACTAGCGGAAGTTCAGATACGCAGTATTTT. Residues: CASSHGTSGSSDTQYF.

The rearrangement joins TRBV9 to TRBJ2-1; unclear D gene. The V end lost 0 bases, the J end lost 2 bases, and 9 bases lay between the germline ends. CDR3 length: 15 residues. Germline V CDR1 and CDR2: SGDLS, YYNGEE. The CDR3 coding sequence is TGTGCCAGCAGCGTAGGGGTAAAGCCCTACAATGAGCAGTTCTTC. Residues: CASSVGVKPYNEQFF.

Notes on this clone: Mismatch with germline at one junction end may stem from a read error. The CDR3 reads CASSRVQTSYGYTF. The DNA of the CDR3 is TGTGCAAGTAGTAGGGTGCAGACTTCATATGGCTACACCTTC. The rearrangement uses TRBV19 and TRBJ1-2; D unclear. Germline V gives CDR1 LNHDA, CDR2 SQIVND (reference sequence). This CDR3 comprises 14 residues.

The gene calls are TRBV7-3 and TRBJ2-3; 9 positions match TRBD1. Trimming removed 5 bases from V and 1 base from J; junction bases left unmatched: 16. The CDR3 consists of 19 residues. Germline CDR1 SGHTA, CDR2 FQGTGA. CDR3 DNA sequence: TGTGCCAGCAGCGCTGGGACAGGGAGAACTCGGGGGCGCACAGATACGCAGTATTTT. It specifies CASSAGTGRTRGRTDTQYF.

The gene calls are TRBV30 and TRBJ2-1; the D call may be TRBD1 or TRBD2 (7 bases each). Germline CDR1 GTSNPN, CDR2 SVGIG (reference sequence). The CDR3 runs to 11 residues. The V gene lost 8 bases and the J gene lost 10 bases, with 15 bases spanning the gap. CDR3 DNA: TGTGCCCTGGACCAGGGGGGGGAGCAGTTCTTC. This translates into CALDQGGEQFF.

The V and J genes are TRBV28 and TRBJ2-2, with D unclear. This CDR3 has 15 amino acids. Between the trimmed V and J ends, which lost 7 bases and 5 bases, there was a span of 17 bases. The germline V gene has CDR1 MDHEN and CDR2 SYDVKM. The CDR3 protein is CASTTSGPKTGELFF. In DNA, the CDR3 is TGTGCCAGCACCACGTCCGGGCCAAAAACCGGGGAGCTGTTTTTT.

The chain employs TRBV21-1 and TRBJ2-2; the table's TRBD1 call for D was not verified on the DNA. TRBV21-1 constitutes a pseudogene. The CDR3 covers 16 residues. Here the CDR3 reads CASTNGDRGGTGELFF. In DNA form, the CDR3 reads TGTGCCAGCACCAATGGAGACAGGGGTGGTACCGGGGAGCTGTTTTTT.

This chain connects TRBV7-9 to TRBJ2-3; 16 nucleotides line up with TRBD2. CDR1 is SEHNR and CDR2 is FQNEAQ in the germline V gene (reference sequence). The CDR3 length is 18 residues. V gave up 4 bases and J gave up 4 bases; unmatched junction bases: 8. The CDR3 region has the DNA TGTGCCAGCAGCTATGGGGGACTAGCGGGAGGGCCCCCAGATACGCAGTATTTT. Encoded protein: CASSYGGLAGGPPDTQYF.

This clone showed up just once. This chain connects TRBV4-1 to TRBJ2-1; perhaps TRBD2 as D (5 bases). The CDR3 is made up of 13 amino acids. From germline, CDR1 is MGHRA and CDR2 YSYEKL. Deletions cut 3 bases from V and 5 bases from J, with 8 bases between. CDR3 DNA sequence: TGCGCCAGCAGCCAGGGGAGCCACAATGAGCAGTTCTTC. It is translated as CASSQGSHNEQFF.

V is TRBV4-1 and J is TRBJ1-4; D gene unclear. Trimming took off 1 base at V and 0 bases at J, with 6 bases between the two ends. This CDR3 is 15 amino acids long. CDR1 and CDR2 (germline): MGHRA, YSYEKL. CDR3 region: CASSQVTATNEKLFF. CDR3 nucleotides: TGCGCCAGCAGCCAAGTAACGGCAACTAATGAAAAACTGTTTTTT.

To note about this clone: Distinct nucleotide sequences in the sample also encode this CDR3. The rearrangement links TRBV5-4 to TRBJ2-3, with D unclear. The CDR3 has 13 residues. In germline, CDR1 is SGHNT, CDR2 YYREEE (reference sequence). Trimming shortened V by 0 bases and J by 3 bases, and 5 bases separated the two germline ends. The CDR3: CASSLAGTDTQYF. As DNA, the CDR3 is TGTGCCAGCAGCTTGGCCGGGACAGATACGCAGTATTTT. Supplemented by reference TRBV5-4 and TRBJ2-3, the full variable domain reads ETGVTQSPTHLIKTRGQQVTLRCSSQSGHNTVSWYQQALGQGPQFIFQYYREEENGRGNFPPRFSGLQFPNYSSELNVNALELDDSALYLCASSLAGTDTQYFGPGTRLTVL.

The V and J genes are TRBV19 and TRBJ1-1; 7 bases align to TRBD1. CDR1 is LNHDA and CDR2 is SQIVND in the germline V gene (reference sequence). V was pared by 6 bases and J by 4 bases, with 5 bases of the junction left unmatched. The CDR3 contains 13 residues. The CDR3 sequence is CASSSRGGTEAFF. CDR3 nucleotides: TGTGCCAGTAGCTCCAGGGGGGGCACTGAAGCTTTCTTT.

The CDR3 DNA follows: TGTGCCAGTAGTAACCAGGGCAAATCCCAGTACTTC. Protein: CASSNQGKSQYF. The chain combines TRBV19 with TRBJ2-5; D is possibly TRBD1 (5 bases). Between the trimmed V and J ends, which lost 4 bases and 9 bases, there was a span of 12 bases. CDR3 length equals 12 residues. Germline V gene data show CDR1 as LNHDA and CDR2 as SQIVND (reference sequence). The entire variable domain, with the rest obtained from reference TRBV19 and TRBJ2-5, is as follows: DGGITQSPKYLFRKEGQNVTLSCEQNLNHDAMYWYRQDPGQGLRLIYYSQIVNDFQKGDIAEGYSVSREKKESFPLTVTSAQKNPTAFYLCASSNQGKSQYFGPGTRLLVL.

This chain connects TRBV18 to TRBJ2-7; possible D gene TRBD2, 5 bases. CDR3 size: 14 residues. Germline V gene sequence: CDR1 KGHSH, CDR2 LQKENI. Trimming left V 1 base short and J 7 bases short, with 14 bases between. The CDR3: CASSPLGGDMEQYF. The CDR3 DNA reads as TGTGCCAGCTCACCACTCGGAGGTGATATGGAGCAGTACTTC. The full variable domain, rest sourced from reference TRBV18 and TRBJ2-7, is NAGVMQNPRHLVRRRGQEARLRCSPMKGHSHVYWYRQLPEEGLKFMVYLQKENIIDESGMPKERFSAEFPKEGPSILRIQQVVRGDSAAYFCASSPLGGDMEQYFGPGTRLTVT.

The chain joins TRBV6-6 to TRBJ1-2; D is ambiguous. The germline gives CDR1 MNHNY, CDR2 SVGAGI (reference sequence). V lost 4 bases to trimming and J lost 6 bases, with 9 bases between them. The CDR3 extends over 12 amino acids. CDR3 nucleotide sequence: TGTGCCAGCAGTTCAAGAACCGATGGCTACACCTTC. It encodes CASSSRTDGYTF.

On this clone: This sample includes further DNA sequences coding for the same CDR3. The V call is TRBV10-1, the J call TRBJ2-5; D is tentatively TRBD1 or TRBD2 (5 bases each). CDR1 and CDR2 from the germline V gene are WNHNN and SYGVQD (reference sequence). CDR3 size: 13 residues. V lost 6 bases and J lost 2, with 10 bases in between. The CDR3 DNA sequence: TGCGCCAGCAGCCCGGGACCGCAAGAGACCCAGTACTTC. Amino acids: CASSPGPQETQYF.